These T cell receptor beta chains were read from a single sample in a study of T cell responses to AZD1222 COVID-19 vaccine. Profiling relied on immunoSEQ multiplex PCR, and the TCRdb table lists in-frame clones only, not all of them. Of 120,000 or so clones in the sample, about 79% were seen once. The sample here was peripheral blood, taken 28 days after the second AZD1222 dose. The receptors shown here come from an adult who received the AZD1222 COVID-19 vaccine. Both conserved end residues are part of each CDR3. The D gene is left open where the match is weak. Rows give clone size only sometimes, using once, few, many, or a class for an expanded clone.

v_call	clone_size	j_call	d_call	cdr3_nt	cdr3_aa
TRBV4-1	once	TRBJ1-3	NA	TGCGCCAGCAGCCAACCTCGGGCATCAGCTTCCTCTGGAAACACCATATATTTT	CASSQPRASASSGNTIYF
TRBV28	NA	TRBJ1-1	TRBD1	TGTGCCAGCAGACGTGACAGGGGGCGGAAGAACACTGAAGCTTTCTTT	CASRRDRGRKNTEAFF
TRBV27	NA	TRBJ1-1	NA	TGTGCCAGCAGTGAGGGTTGGAGAGCTTTCTTT	CASSEGWRAFF
TRBV4-2	NA	TRBJ1-2	NA	TGTGCCAGCAGCCTTGGGGGAACAGAGGCCGGCCTCTATGGCTACACCTTC	CASSLGGTEAGLYGYTF
TRBV3-1/TRBV3-2	NA	TRBJ1-2	TRBD1	TGTGCCAGCAGCCAAGAGGCCAGGGGGGACTATGGCTACACCTTC	CASSQEARGDYGYTF
TRBV6-5	few	TRBJ2-7	TRBD2	TGTGCCAGCAAGCGGGGCGACTCCTCCTACGAGCAGTACTTC	CASKRGDSSYEQYF
TRBV28	NA	TRBJ1-5	TRBD1	TGTGCCAGCAGTATCGGACAGGCGGGGAATCAGCCCCAGCATTTT	CASSIGQAGNQPQHF
TRBV9	NA	TRBJ1-1	NA	TGTGCCAGCAGCTTGGGTTTTGAACCGAACACTGAAGCTTTCTTT	CASSLGFEPNTEAFF
TRBV24-1	NA	TRBJ2-3	NA	TGTGCCACCAGTGATCCTAGGAGCCGGGGCACAGATACGCAGTATTTT	CATSDPRSRGTDTQYF
TRBV9	NA	TRBJ2-3	NA	TGTGCCAGCAGCGTAGCAGACCTCCTAACTGATACGCAGTATTTT	CASSVADLLTDTQYF
TRBV4-3	NA	TRBJ1-1	NA	TGCGCCAGCAGCCAAGTCGAGGGGTTGGCCACTGAAGCTTTCTTT	CASSQVEGLATEAFF
TRBV28	NA	TRBJ1-2	NA	TGTGCCAGCAGTTTATCGAGGGACCCCTATGGCTACACCTTC	CASSLSRDPYGYTF
TRBV7-3	NA	TRBJ2-3	NA	TGTGCCAGCAGCCCTTTGTTGGTCCTCAGGGGCGGAATCACAGATACGCAGTATTTT	CASSPLLVLRGGITDTQYF
TRBV10-3	NA	TRBJ1-1	NA	TGTGCCATCAGTGATGGGGGGCTGGGGGCTGAAGCTTTCTTT	CAISDGGLGAEAFF
TRBV9	NA	TRBJ2-7	NA	TGTGCCAGCAGCGTAGAGGACAGCTTCTACGAGCAGTACTTC	CASSVEDSFYEQYF
TRBV9	NA	TRBJ1-2	NA	TGTGCCAGCACGTACACAGGGAGCTATGGCTACACCTTC	CASTYTGSYGYTF
TRBV6-2/TRBV6-3	NA	TRBJ1-5	NA	TGTGCCAGCAGTTACTCTACCTACAAGTTCCCAGGGGAGCCCCAGCATTTT	CASSYSTYKFPGEPQHF
TRBV5-1	NA	TRBJ1-3	NA	TGCGCCAGCAGTCTACAGGGTTTTGGAAACACCATATATTTT	CASSLQGFGNTIYF
TRBV6-2/TRBV6-3	once	TRBJ1-5	NA	TGTGCCAGCAGTTACAAAAACAGCAATCAGCCCCAGCATTTT	CASSYKNSNQPQHF
TRBV7-3	NA	TRBJ2-1	NA	TGTGCCAGCAGCCGGGACTCCCAGCTAGGTGAGCAGTTCTTC	CASSRDSQLGEQFF
TRBV6-6	once	TRBJ2-7	NA	TGTGCCAGCAGTCCCGGAGTCGGAAAATCCTTGAGCTCCTACGAGCAGTACTTC	CASSPGVGKSLSSYEQYF
TRBV7-2	NA	TRBJ1-1	TRBD1	TGTGCCAGCAGCTCACAGGGGCGCTTCGCTGAAGCTTTCTTT	CASSSQGRFAEAFF
TRBV2	NA	TRBJ2-4	NA	TGTGCCAGCAGTGATGGGGATTACAAAAACATTCAGTACTTC	CASSDGDYKNIQYF
TRBV14	NA	TRBJ1-4	TRBD1	TGTGCCAGCAACCCCCGGGACAGGGCGCCAGCAACTAATGAAAAACTGTTTTTT	CASNPRDRAPATNEKLFF
TRBV18	NA	TRBJ1-6	NA	TGTGCCAGCTCACCTGGGGTCTCGGGTAATTCACCCCTCCACTTT	CASSPGVSGNSPLHF
TRBV28	NA	TRBJ1-5	NA	TGTGCCAGCAGCTTCGGACAGCGCAATCAGCCCCAGCATTTT	CASSFGQRNQPQHF
TRBV10-1	NA	TRBJ2-3	NA	TGCGCCAGCAGTAGTACCGCAACACTGTCGGCAGATACGCAGTATTTT	CASSSTATLSADTQYF
TRBV21-1	NA	TRBJ1-5	NA	TGTGCCAGCAGCAAACATGGGACAGGTCTTTTTCAGCCCCAGCATTTT	CASSKHGTGLFQPQHF
TRBV13	NA	TRBJ2-1	NA	TGTGCCAGCAGCTTAGAAACGGGGGAGCAGTTCTTC	CASSLETGEQFF
TRBV19	NA	TRBJ2-3	NA	TGTGCCAGTACCCCCCCGGGTAGCACAGATACGCAGTATTTT	CASTPPGSTDTQYF